The 9 T cell receptor beta chains presented below share a single source sample, sequenced in a study of blood T cell repertoires in COVID-19. The protocol was immunoSEQ multiplex PCR, while the TCRdb copy is restricted to in-frame clones and leaves out a portion. The data contain around 300,000 clones, about 90% of them singletons. The sample consisted of PBMCs or T cells enriched from blood (not recorded which). The receptors stem from a woman aged 60-75 years who had recovered from COVID-19.

In this sample, this clone turned up a few times. CDR3 coding DNA: TGTGCCAGTAGTACCCCAGGGGCCAAAGAGACCCAGTACTTC. Translating it yields CASSTPGAKETQYF. V is TRBV19 and J is TRBJ2-5; TRBD1 is a possible D gene (6 bases). Germline loops: CDR1 LNHDA, CDR2 SQIVND (reference sequence). The V end was cut by 4 bases, the J end by 3 bases, with 12 bases between. The CDR3 spans 14 residues.

The genes are TRBV28 and TRBJ1-4; a weak D match, TRBD1 (5 bases). The V gene's germline CDR1 is MDHEN and CDR2 SYDVKM. With 6 bases removed from V and 5 bases from J, the gap between germline ends came to 16 bases. The CDR3 covers 15 residues. CDR3 sequence reads: CASREEQAMNEKLFF. DNA of the CDR3: TGTGCCAGCAGAGAAGAACAGGCGATGAATGAAAAACTGTTTTTT.

This sequence joins TRBV10-3 and TRBJ1-2; perhaps TRBD1 as D (5 bases). CDR1 and CDR2 from the germline V gene are ENHRY and SYGVKD. V lost 2 bases and J lost 2, with 18 bases in between. The CDR3 runs to 17 residues. The CDR3 DNA is TGTGCCATCAGTGAGCCTAACGATCCTACAGGCAACTATGGCTACACCTTC. It translates to CAISEPNDPTGNYGYTF.

In its sample, this clone is medium-sized. The chain uses TRBV24-1 and TRBJ2-1, with 8 bases identical to TRBD2. Trimming at V came to 1 base and at J to 5 bases, leaving 12 bases not matched to a gene. The CDR3 is 18 amino acids. Germline V gene lookup returns CDR1 KGHDR and CDR2 SFDVKD. DNA for the CDR3: TGTGCCACCAGTGATTTTCCACCCCGGACTAGCACCGACAATGAGCAGTTCTTC. Translated: CATSDFPPRTSTDNEQFF.

The chain carries TRBV7-3 and TRBJ2-7; 7 nucleotides agree with TRBD2. Germline CDR1 is SGHTA and CDR2 is FQGTGA. CDR3 length: 17 residues. V lost 0 bases, J lost 0 bases, and 8 bases stayed unmatched. The CDR3 DNA follows: TGTGCCAGCAGCTTAACGTTAGTTAGCGGGCCCTCCTACGAGCAGTACTTC. Translated: CASSLTLVSGPSYEQYF.

CDR3 residues: CASSYSSQGGTIYF. The CDR3 region has the DNA TGTGCCAGCAGTTACTCGAGTCAGGGAGGCACCATATATTTT. V is TRBV6-5 and J is TRBJ1-3, with D possibly matching TRBD1 (5 bases). The V gene lost 0 bases and the J gene lost 9 bases, with 12 bases spanning the gap. The CDR3 sequence is 14 residues long. Germline V lookup: CDR1 MNHEY, CDR2 SVGAGI.

This sequence joins TRBV10-2 and TRBJ2-5, with 9 bases lining up with TRBD2. The J segment lost 4 bases and the V segment lost 9 bases, leaving 0 bases of the junction unmatched. The CDR3 is 11 amino acids. Germline V gives CDR1 WSHSY, CDR2 SAAADI. CDR3 amino acids: CASSGRETQYF. The CDR3 bases are TGCGCCAGTAGCGGGAGAGAGACCCAGTACTTC.

The chain joins TRBV24-1 to TRBJ2-7; TRBD1 agrees at 12 bases. The germline CDR1 and CDR2 sequences are KGHDR and SFDVKD. CDR3 length: 17 residues. Trimming removed 3 bases from V and 4 bases from J; junction bases left unmatched: 9. The CDR3 reads CATSDVSPGQGAYEQYF. CDR3 coding DNA: TGTGCCACCAGTGATGTTTCCCCGGGACAGGGGGCTTACGAGCAGTACTTC.

The genes are TRBV12-2 and TRBJ1-5; TRBD1, the table's D call, was not compared with the DNA. TRBV12-2 is an annotated pseudogene. The CDR3 has 18 residues. CDR3 coding DNA: TGTGCAAGTCGCTTAGGGGACCGGGACAGAGAACCTAATCAGCCCCAGCATTTT. Translation gives CASRLGDRDREPNQPQHF.